Sequencing of this TCR beta chain was carried out in a study of control samples from healthy donors and cancer patients. Only in-frame clones appear in the TCRdb table, and some are missing; sequencing was by immunoSEQ multiplex PCR. The sample yields more than 95,000 clones, 80% to 90% seen once. Germline V gene data show CDR1 as MNHEY and CDR2 as SVGAGI. V lost 4 bases, J lost 5 bases, and 8 bases lay in between. The CDR3 totals 12 residues. Material for sequencing was PBMCs. This rearrangement joins TRBV6-5 to TRBJ2-5; D remains unclear. The sequence derives from a woman aged 45-59 years with colorectal cancer. CDR3 sequence reads: CASSSLRETQYF. For the CDR3, the DNA is TGTGCCAGCAGTTCCCTAAGGGAGACCCAGTACTTC.